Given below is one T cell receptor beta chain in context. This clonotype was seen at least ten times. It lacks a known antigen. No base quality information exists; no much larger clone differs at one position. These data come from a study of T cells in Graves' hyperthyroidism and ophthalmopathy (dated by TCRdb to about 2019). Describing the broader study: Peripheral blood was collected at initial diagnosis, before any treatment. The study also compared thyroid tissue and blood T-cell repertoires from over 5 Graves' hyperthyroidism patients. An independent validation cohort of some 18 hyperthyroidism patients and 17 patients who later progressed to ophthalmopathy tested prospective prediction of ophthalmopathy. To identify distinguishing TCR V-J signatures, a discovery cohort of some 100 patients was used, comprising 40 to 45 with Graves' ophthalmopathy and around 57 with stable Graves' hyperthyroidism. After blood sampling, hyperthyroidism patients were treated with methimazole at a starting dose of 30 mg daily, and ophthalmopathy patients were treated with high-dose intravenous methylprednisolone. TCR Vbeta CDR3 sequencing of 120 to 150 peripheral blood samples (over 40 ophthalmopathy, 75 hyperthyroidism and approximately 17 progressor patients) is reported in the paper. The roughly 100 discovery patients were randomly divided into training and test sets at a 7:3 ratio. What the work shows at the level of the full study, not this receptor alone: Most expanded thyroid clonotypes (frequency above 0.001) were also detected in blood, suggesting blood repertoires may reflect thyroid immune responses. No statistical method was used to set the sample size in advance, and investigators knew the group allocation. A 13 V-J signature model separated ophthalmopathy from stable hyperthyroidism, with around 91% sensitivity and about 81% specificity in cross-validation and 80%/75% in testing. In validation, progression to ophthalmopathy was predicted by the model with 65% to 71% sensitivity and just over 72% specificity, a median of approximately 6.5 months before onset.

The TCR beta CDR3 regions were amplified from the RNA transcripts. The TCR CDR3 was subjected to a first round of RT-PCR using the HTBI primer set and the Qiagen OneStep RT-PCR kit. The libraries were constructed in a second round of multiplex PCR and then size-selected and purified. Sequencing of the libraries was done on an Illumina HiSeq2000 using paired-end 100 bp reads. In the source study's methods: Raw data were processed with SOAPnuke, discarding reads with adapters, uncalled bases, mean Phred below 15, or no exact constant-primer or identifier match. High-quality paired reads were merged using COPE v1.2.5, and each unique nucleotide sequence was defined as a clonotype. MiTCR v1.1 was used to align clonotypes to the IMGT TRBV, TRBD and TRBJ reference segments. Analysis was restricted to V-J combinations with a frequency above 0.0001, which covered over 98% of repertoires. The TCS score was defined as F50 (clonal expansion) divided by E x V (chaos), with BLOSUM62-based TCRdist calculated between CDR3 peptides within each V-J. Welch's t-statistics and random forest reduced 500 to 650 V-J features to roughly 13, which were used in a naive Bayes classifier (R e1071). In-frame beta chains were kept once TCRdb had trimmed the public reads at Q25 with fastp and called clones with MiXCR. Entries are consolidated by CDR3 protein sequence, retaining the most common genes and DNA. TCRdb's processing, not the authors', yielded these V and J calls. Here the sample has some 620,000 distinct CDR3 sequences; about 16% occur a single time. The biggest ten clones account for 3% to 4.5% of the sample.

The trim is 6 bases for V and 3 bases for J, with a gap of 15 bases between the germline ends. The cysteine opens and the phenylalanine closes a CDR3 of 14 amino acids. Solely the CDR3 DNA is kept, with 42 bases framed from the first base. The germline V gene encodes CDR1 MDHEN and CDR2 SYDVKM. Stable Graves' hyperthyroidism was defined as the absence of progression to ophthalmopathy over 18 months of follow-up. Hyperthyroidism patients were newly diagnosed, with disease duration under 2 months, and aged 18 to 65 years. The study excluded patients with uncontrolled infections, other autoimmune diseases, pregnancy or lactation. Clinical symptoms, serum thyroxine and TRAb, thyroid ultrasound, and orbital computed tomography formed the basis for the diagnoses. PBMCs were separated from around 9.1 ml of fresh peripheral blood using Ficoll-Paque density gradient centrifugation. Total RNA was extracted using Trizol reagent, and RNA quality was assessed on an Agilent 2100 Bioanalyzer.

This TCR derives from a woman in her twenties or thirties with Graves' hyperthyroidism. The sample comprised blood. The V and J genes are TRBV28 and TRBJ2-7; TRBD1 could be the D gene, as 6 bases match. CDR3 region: CASRFSTGLYEQYF. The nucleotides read TGTGCCAGCAGGTTTTCGACAGGCCTCTACGAGCAGTACTTC.